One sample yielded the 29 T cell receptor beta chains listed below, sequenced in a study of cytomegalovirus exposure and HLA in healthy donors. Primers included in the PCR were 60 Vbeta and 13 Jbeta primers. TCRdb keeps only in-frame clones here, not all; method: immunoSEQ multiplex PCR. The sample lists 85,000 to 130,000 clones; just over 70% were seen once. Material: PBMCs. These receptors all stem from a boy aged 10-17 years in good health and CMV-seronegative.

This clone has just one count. CDR3 DNA sequence: TGCGCCAGCAGCCAAGATTTTAACAGGGGCTACGAGCAGTACTTC. This translates into CASSQDFNRGYEQYF. This sequence joins TRBV4-3 and TRBJ2-7; the match to TRBD1 covers 7 bases. Germline V gives CDR1 LGHNA, CDR2 YSLEER. Trimming at V came to 0 bases and at J to 3 bases, leaving 5 bases not matched to a gene. The CDR3 contains 15 residues.

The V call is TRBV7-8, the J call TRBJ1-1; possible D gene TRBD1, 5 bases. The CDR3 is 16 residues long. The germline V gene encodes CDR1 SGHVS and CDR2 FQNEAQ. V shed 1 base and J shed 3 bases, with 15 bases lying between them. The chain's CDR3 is CASSLVAGRTDTEAFF. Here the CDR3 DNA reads TGTGCCAGCAGCTTAGTTGCGGGGCGGACTGACACTGAAGCTTTCTTT.

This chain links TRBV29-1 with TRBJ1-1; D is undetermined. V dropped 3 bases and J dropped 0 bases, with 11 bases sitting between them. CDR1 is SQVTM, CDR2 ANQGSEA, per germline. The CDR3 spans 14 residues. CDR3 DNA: TGCAGCGTTGAGAGGAGGTTGTTGAACACTGAAGCTTTCTTT. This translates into CSVERRLLNTEAFF.

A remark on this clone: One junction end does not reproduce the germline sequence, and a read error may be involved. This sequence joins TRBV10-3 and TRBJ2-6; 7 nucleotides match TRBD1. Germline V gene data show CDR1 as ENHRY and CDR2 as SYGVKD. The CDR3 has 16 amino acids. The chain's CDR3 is CAIRGDSLPGANVLTF. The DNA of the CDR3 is TGTGCCATCAGGGGGGACAGCCTCCCTGGAGCCAACGTCCTGACTTTC.

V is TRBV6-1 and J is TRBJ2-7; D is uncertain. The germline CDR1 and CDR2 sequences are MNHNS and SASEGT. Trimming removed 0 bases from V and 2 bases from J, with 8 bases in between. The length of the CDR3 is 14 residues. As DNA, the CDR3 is TGTGCCAGCAGTGAAGCTTCGGGTCCCTACGAGCAGTACTTC. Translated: CASSEASGPYEQYF.

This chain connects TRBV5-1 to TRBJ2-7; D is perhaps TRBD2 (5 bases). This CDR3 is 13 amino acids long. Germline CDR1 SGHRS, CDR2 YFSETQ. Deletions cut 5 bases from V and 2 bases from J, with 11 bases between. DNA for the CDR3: TGCGCCAGCAGACGGACGGGAACCTACGAGCAGTACTTC. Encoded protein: CASRRTGTYEQYF.

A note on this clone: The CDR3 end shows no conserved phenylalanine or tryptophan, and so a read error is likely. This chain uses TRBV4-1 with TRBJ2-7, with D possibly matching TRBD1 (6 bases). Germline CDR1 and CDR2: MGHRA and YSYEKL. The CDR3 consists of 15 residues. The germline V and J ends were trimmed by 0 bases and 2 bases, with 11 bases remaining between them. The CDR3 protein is CASSQEQGFPYEQYL. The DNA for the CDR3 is TGCGCCAGCAGCCAAGAGCAGGGGTTCCCCTACGAGCAGTACCTC.

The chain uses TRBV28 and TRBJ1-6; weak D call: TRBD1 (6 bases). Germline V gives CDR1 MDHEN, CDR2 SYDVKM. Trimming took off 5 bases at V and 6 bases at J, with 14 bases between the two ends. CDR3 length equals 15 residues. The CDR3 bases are TGTGCCAGCAGTCTATCCTGGGACATTAATTCACCCCTCCACTTT. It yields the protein CASSLSWDINSPLHF. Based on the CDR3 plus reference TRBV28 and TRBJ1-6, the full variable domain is DVKVTQSSRYLVKRTGEKVFLECVQDMDHENMFWYRQDPGLGLRLIYFSYDVKMKEKGDIPEGYSVSREKKERFSLILESASTNQTSMYLCASSLSWDINSPLHFGNGTRLTVT.

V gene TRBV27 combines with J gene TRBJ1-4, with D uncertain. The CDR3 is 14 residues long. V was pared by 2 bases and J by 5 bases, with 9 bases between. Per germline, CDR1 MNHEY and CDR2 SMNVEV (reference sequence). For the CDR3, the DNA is TGTGCCAGCAGTTTACGACACCGGAATGAAAAACTGTTTTTT. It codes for CASSLRHRNEKLFF.

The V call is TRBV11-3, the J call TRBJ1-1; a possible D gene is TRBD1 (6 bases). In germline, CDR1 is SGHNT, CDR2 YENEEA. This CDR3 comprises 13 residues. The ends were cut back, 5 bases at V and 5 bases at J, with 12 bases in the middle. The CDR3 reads CASSPTGRTEAFF. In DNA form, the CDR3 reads TGTGCCAGCAGCCCCACAGGGCGGACTGAAGCTTTCTTT.

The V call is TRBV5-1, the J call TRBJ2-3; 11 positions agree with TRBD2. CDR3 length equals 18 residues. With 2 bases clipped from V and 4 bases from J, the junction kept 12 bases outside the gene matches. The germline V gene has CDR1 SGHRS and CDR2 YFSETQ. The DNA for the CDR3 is TGCGCCAGCAGCTTAGGACTAGCGGGTCCTTCCCGGGCAGATACGCAGTATTTT. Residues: CASSLGLAGPSRADTQYF.

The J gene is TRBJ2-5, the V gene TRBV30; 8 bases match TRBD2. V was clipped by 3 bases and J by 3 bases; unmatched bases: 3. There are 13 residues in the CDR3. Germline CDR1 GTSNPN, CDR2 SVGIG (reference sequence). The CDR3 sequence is CAWRGSGEETQYF. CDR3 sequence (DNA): TGTGCCTGGAGGGGTAGCGGGGAAGAGACCCAGTACTTC.

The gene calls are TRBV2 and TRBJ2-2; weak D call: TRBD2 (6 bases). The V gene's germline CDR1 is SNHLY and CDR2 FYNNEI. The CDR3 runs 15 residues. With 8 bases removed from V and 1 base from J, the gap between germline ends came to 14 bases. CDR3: CASQPTSLNTGELFF. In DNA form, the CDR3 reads TGTGCCAGCCAGCCAACTAGCCTGAACACCGGGGAGCTGTTTTTT.

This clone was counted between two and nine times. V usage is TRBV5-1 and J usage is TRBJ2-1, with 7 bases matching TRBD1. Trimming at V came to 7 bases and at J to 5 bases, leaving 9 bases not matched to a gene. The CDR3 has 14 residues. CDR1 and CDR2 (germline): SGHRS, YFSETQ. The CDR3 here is CASYGQARDNEQFF. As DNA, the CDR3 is TGCGCCAGCTATGGACAGGCCAGGGACAATGAGCAGTTCTTC.

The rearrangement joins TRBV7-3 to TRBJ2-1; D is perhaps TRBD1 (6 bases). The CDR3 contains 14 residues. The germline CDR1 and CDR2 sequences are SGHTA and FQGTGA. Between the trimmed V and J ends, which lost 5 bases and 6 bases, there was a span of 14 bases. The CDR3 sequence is CASSLGQDFNEQFF. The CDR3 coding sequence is TGTGCCAGCAGCCTGGGACAAGATTTCAATGAGCAGTTCTTC. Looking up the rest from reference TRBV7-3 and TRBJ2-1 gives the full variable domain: GAGVSQTPSNKVTEKGKYVELRCDPISGHTALYWYRQSLGQGPEFLIYFQGTGAADDSGLPNDRFFAVRPEGSVSTLKIQRTERGDSAVYLCASSLGQDFNEQFFGPGTRLTVL.

CDR3 sequence (DNA): TGTGCCAGCAGTCCAAATCAGGGGTCTATCGTTGGATACAATGAGCAGTTCTTC. This translates into CASSPNQGSIVGYNEQFF. The rearrangement uses TRBV25-1 and TRBJ2-1, with D perhaps matching TRBD1 (6 bases). From germline, CDR1 is MGHDK and CDR2 SYGVNS. This CDR3 comprises 18 residues. Trimming stripped 5 bases from V and 4 bases from J, with 24 bases between.

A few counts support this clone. The DNA for the CDR3 is TGTGCCAGCAGCCCCAAGCACGTCTACAATGAGCAGTTCTTC. Amino acid sequence: CASSPKHVYNEQFF. The rearrangement joins TRBV4-2 to TRBJ2-1; D uncertain. The CDR3 sequence is 14 residues long. Germline CDR1 is LGHNA and CDR2 is YNFKEQ. V lost 4 bases to trimming and J lost 3 bases, with 10 bases between them.

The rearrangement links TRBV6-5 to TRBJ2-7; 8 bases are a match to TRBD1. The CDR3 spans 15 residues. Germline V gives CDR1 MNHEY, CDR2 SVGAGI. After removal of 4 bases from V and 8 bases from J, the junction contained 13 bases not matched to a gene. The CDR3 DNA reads TGTGCCAGCAGTTCCCGGACAGGGTCACCCCCGAAGCAGTACTTC. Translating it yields CASSSRTGSPPKQYF.

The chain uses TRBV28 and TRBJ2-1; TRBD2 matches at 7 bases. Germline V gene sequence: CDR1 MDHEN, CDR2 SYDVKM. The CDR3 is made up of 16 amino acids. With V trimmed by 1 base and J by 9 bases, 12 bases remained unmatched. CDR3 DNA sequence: TGTGCCAGCAGTTTATCGGGTTGGGAGGGTAGTACTGAGCAGTTCTTC. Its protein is CASSLSGWEGSTEQFF.

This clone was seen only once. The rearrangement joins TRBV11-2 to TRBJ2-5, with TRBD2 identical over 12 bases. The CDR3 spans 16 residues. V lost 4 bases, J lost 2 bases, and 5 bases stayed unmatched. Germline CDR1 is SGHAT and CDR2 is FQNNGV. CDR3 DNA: TGTGCCAGCAGCTCAACACTAGCGGGGGGTCAAGAGACCCAGTACTTC. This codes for CASSSTLAGGQETQYF. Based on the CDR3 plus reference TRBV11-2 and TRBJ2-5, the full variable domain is EAGVAQSPRYKIIEKRQSVAFWCNPISGHATLYWYQQILGQGPKLLIQFQNNGVVDDSQLPKDRFSAERLKGVDSTLKIQPAKLEDSAVYLCASSSTLAGGQETQYFGPGTRLLVL.

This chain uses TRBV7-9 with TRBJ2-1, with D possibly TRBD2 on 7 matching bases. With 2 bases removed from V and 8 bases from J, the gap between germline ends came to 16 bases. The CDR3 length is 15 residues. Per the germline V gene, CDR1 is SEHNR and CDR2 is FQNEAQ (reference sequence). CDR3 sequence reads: CASSLPGGRRDEQFF. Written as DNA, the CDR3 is TGTGCCAGCAGCTTACCGGGGGGCCGAAGGGATGAGCAGTTCTTC.

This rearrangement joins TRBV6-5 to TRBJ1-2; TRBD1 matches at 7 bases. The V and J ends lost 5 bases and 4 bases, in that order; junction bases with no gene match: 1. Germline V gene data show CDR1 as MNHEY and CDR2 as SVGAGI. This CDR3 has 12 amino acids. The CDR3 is CASSRDSYGYTF. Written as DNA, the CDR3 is TGTGCCAGCAGTAGGGACAGCTATGGCTACACCTTC.

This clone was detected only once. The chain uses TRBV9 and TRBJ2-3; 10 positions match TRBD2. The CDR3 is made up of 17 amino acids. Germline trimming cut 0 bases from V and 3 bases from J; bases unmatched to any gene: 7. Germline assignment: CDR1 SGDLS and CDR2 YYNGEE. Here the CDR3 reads CASSVGISGRYTDTQYF. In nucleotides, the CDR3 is TGTGCCAGCAGCGTAGGGATTAGCGGGAGGTATACAGATACGCAGTATTTT.

The CDR3 loop reads CASSPIPGTGGYEQYF. The DNA for the CDR3 is TGCGCCAGCAGCCCCATCCCCGGGACAGGGGGCTACGAGCAGTACTTC. V and J are TRBV5-1 and TRBJ2-7, with 11 bases lining up with TRBD1. This CDR3 comprises 16 residues. Germline values: CDR1 SGHRS, CDR2 YFSETQ. The ends lost 4 bases at V and 3 bases at J; junction bases unmatched: 9.

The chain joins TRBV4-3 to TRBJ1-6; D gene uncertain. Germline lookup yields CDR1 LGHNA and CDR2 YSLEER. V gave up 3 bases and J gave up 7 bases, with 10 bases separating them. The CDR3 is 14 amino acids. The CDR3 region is CASSHAGRNSPLHF. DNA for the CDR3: TGCGCCAGCAGCCACGCAGGTCGGAATTCACCCCTCCACTTT.

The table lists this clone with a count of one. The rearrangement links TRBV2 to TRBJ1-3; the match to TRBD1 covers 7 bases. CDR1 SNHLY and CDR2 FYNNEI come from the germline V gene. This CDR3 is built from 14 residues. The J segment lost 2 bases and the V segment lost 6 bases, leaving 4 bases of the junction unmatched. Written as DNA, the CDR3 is TGTGCCAGCAGGGGACAGACCCCTGGAAACACCATATATTTT. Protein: CASRGQTPGNTIYF.

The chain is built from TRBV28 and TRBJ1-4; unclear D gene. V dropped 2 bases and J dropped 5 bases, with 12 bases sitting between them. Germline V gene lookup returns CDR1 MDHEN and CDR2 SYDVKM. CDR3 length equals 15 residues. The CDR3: CASSLTRDPNEKLFF. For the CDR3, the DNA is TGTGCCAGCAGTTTAACCCGGGATCCAAATGAAAAACTGTTTTTT.

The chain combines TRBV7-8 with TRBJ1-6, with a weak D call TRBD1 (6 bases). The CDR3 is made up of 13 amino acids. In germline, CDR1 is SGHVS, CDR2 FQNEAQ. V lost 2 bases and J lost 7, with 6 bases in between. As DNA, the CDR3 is TGTGCCAGCAGCTTACAGGGGAATTCACCCCTCCACTTT. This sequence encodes CASSLQGNSPLHF.

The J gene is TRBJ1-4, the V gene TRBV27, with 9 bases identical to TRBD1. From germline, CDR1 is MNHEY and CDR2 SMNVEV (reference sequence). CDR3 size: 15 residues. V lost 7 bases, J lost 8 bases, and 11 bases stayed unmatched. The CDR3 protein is CASTPLQGAREKLFF. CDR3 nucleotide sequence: TGTGCCAGCACCCCATTACAGGGGGCTCGGGAAAAACTGTTTTTT.